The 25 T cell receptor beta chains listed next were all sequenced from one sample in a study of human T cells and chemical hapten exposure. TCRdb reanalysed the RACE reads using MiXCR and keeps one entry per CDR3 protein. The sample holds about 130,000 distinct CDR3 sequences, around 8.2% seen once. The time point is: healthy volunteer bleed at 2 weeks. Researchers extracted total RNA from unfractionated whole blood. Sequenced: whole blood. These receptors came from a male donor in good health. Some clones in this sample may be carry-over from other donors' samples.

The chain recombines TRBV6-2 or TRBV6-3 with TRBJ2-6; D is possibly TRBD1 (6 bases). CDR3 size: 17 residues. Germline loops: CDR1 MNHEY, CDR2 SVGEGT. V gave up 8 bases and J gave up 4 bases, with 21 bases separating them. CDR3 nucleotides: TGTGCCAGCCATCAAGTCTACAGGGATAACGGGGCCAACGTCCTGACTTTC. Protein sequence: CASHQVYRDNGANVLTF.

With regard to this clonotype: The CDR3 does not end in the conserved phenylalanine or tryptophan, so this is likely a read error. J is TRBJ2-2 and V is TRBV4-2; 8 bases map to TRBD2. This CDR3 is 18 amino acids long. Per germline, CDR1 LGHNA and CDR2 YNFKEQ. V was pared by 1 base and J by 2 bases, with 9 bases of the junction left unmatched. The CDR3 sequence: CASSQAGLGTRNTGELFI. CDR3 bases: TGTGCCAGCAGCCAAGCAGGGTTAGGGACTAGAAACACCGGGGAGCTGTTTATT.

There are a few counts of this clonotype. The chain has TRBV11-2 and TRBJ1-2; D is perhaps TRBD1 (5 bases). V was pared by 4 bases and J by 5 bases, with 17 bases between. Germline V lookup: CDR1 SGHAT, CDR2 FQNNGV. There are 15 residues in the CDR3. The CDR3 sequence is CASSSRQFNDYGYTF. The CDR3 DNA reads TGTGCCAGCAGCTCACGACAGTTCAATGATTATGGCTACACCTTC.

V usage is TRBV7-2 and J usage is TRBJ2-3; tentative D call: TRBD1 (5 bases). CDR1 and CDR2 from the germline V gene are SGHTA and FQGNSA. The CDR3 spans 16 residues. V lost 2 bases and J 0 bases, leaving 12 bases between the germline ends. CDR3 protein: CASSLRGRSSTDTQYF. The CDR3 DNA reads TGTGCCAGCAGCTTAAGGGGAAGATCTAGCACAGATACGCAGTATTTT. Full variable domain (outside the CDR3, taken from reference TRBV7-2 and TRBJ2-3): GAGVSQSPSNKVTEKGKDVELRCDPISGHTALYWYRQSLGQGLEFLIYFQGNSAPDKSGLPSDRFSAERTGGSVSTLTIQRTQQEDSAVYLCASSLRGRSSTDTQYFGPGTRLTVL.

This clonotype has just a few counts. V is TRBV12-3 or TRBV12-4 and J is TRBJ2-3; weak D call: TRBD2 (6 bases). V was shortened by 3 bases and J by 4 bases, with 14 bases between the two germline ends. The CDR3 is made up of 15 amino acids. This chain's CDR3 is CASSLFLEGSDTQYF. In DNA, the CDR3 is TGTGCCAGCAGTTTGTTTTTGGAGGGTTCAGATACGCAGTATTTT.

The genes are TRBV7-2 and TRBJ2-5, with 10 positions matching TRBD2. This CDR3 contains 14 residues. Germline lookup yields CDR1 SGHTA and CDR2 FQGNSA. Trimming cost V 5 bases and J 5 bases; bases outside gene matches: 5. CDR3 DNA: TGTGCCAGCAGCATACTAGCGGGGTACGAGACCCAGTACTTC. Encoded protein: CASSILAGYETQYF. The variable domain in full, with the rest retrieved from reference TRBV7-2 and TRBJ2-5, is GAGVSQSPSNKVTEKGKDVELRCDPISGHTALYWYRQSLGQGLEFLIYFQGNSAPDKSGLPSDRFSAERTGGSVSTLTIQRTQQEDSAVYLCASSILAGYETQYFGPGTRLLVL.

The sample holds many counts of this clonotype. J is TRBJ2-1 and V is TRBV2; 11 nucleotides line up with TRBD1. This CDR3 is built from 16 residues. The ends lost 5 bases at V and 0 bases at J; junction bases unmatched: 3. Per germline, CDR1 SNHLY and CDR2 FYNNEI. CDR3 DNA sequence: TGTGCCAGCAGTCGGACAGGGGGCAGCTCCTACAATGAGCAGTTCTTC. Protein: CASSRTGGSSYNEQFF.

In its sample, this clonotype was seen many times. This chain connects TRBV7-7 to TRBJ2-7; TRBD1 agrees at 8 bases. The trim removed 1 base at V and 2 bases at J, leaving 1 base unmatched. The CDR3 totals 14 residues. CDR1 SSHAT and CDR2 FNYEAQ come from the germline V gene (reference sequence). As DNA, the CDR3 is TGTGCCAGCAGCTTAGGGACAGGGACCTACGAGCAGTACTTC. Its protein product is CASSLGTGTYEQYF.

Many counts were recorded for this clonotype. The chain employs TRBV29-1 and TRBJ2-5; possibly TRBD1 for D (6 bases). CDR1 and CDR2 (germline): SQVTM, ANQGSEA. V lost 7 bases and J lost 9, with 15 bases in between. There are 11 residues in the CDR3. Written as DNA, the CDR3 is TGCAGCGGGGGACACAACGAGGCCCAGTACTTC. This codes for CSGGHNEAQYF.

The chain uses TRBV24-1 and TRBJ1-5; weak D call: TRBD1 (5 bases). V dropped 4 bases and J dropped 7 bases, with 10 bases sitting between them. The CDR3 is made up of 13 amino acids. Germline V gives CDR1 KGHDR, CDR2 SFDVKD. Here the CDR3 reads CATSEGGDQPQHF. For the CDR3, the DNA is TGTGCCACCAGTGAGGGAGGGGACCAGCCCCAGCATTTT.

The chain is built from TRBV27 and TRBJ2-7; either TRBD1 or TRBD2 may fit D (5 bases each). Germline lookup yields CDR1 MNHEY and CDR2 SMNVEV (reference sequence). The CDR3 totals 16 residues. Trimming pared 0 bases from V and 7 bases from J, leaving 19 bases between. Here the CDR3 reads CASSLSELRGVREQYF. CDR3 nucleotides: TGTGCCAGCAGTTTATCGGAGCTTAGGGGAGTGAGGGAGCAGTACTTC.

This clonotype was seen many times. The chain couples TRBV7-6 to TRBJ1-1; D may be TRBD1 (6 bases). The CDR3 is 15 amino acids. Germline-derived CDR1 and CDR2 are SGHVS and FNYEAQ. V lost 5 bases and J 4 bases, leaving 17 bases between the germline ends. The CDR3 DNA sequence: TGTGCCAGCAGCCCGGACAGCCACCCGTCCACTGAAGCTTTCTTT. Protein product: CASSPDSHPSTEAFF.

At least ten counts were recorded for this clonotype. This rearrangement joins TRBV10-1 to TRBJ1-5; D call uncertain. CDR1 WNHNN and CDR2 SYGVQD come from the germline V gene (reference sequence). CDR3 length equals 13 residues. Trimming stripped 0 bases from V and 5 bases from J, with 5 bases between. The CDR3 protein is CASSESPDQPQHF. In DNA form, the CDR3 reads TGCGCCAGCAGTGAGTCGCCGGATCAGCCCCAGCATTTT.

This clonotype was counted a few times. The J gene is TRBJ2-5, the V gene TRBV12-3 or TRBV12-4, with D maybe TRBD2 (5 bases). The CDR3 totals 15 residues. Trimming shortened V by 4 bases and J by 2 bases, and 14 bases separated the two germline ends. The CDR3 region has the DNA TGTGCCAGCAGTTACGAGGGCTTGAAACAAGAGACCCAGTACTTC. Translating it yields CASSYEGLKQETQYF.

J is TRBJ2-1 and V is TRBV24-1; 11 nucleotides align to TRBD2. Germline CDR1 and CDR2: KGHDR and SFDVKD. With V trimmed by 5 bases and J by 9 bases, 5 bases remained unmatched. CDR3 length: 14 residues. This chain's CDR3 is CATSGTSGSGEQFF. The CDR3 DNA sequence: TGTGCCACCAGTGGAACTAGCGGGAGCGGTGAGCAGTTCTTC.

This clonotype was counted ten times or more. The CDR3 here is CASTRGEGAGELFF. CDR3 in DNA: TGTGCCAGCACACGAGGGGAGGGTGCCGGGGAGCTGTTTTTT. This chain uses TRBV7-8 with TRBJ2-2, with 7 bases lining up with TRBD2. With V trimmed by 7 bases and J by 6 bases, 8 bases remained unmatched. Per germline, CDR1 SGHVS and CDR2 FQNEAQ. The CDR3 sequence is 14 residues long.

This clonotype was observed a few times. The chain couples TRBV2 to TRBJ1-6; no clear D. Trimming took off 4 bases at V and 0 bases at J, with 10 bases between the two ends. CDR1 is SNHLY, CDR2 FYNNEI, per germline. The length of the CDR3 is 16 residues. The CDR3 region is CASSGATSSYNSPLHF. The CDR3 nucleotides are TGTGCCAGCAGTGGGGCCACGAGCTCCTATAATTCACCCCTCCACTTT.

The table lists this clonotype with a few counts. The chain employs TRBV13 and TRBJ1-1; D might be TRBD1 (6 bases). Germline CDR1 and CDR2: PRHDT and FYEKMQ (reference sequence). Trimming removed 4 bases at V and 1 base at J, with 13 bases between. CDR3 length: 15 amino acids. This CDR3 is CASSSPTGENTEAFF. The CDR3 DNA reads TGTGCCAGCAGCTCCCCGACAGGAGAGAACACTGAAGCTTTCTTT.

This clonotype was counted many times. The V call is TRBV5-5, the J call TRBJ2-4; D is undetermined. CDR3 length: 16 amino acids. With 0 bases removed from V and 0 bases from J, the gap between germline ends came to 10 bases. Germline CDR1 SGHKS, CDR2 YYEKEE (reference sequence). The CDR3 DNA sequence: TGTGCCAGCAGCTTGGGGCAGGTTCTAGCCAAAAACATTCAGTACTTC. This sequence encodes CASSLGQVLAKNIQYF.

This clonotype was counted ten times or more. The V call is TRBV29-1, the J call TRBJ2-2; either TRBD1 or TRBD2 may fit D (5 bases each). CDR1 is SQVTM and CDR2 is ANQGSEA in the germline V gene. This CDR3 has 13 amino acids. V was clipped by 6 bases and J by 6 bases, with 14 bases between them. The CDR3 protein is CSVERGAAGELFF. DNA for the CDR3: TGCAGCGTCGAGCGAGGGGCCGCCGGGGAGCTGTTTTTT.

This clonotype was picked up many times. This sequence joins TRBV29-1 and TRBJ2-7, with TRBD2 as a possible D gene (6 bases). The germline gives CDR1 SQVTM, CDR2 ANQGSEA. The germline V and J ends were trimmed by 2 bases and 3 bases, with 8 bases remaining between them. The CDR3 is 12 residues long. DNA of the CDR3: TGCAGCGTTGAAATAGCGGACTACGAGCAGTACTTC. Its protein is CSVEIADYEQYF.

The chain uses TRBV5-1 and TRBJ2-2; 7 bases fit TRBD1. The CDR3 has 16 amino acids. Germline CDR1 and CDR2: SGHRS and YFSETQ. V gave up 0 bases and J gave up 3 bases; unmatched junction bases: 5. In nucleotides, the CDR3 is TGCGCCAGCAGCTTGGGGGGGACAGCCCACACCGGGGAGCTGTTTTTT. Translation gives CASSLGGTAHTGELFF.

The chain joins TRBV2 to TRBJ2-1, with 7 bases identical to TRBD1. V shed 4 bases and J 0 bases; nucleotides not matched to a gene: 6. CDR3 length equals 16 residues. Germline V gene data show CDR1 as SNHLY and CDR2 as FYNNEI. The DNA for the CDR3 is TGTGCCAGCAGTGGACGACAGGGAAGCTCCTACAATGAGCAGTTCTTC. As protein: CASSGRQGSSYNEQFF.

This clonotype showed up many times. CDR3 nucleotide sequence: TGTGCCAGCAAAGCCCGAGCGGGCGTGTCCGGGGAGCTGTTTTTT. Protein: CASKARAGVSGELFF. The chain links TRBV7-6 to TRBJ2-2; D perhaps matches TRBD2 (6 bases). The CDR3 totals 15 residues. Trimming stripped 7 bases from V and 6 bases from J, with 18 bases between. Germline V CDR1 and CDR2: SGHVS, FNYEAQ.

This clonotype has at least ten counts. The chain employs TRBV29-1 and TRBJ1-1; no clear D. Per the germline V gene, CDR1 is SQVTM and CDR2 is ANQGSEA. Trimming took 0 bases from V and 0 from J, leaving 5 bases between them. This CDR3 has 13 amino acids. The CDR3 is CSVEETVNTEAFF. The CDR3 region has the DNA TGCAGCGTTGAAGAAACAGTGAACACTGAAGCTTTCTTT.